The 6 T cell receptor beta chains reported below all come from one sample, sequenced in a study of blood T cell repertoires in COVID-19. Libraries were prepared by immunoSEQ multiplex PCR; TCRdb keeps only in-frame clonotypes and omits some of them. This table has about 230,000 clones, around 83% appearing once. Source material: peripheral blood. Receptors were obtained from a woman in her 50s with acute or convalescent COVID-19.

This clone showed up just a few times. In nucleotides, the CDR3 is TGCGCCAGCAGTGAGGGACAGGGTACCTCTGGGGCCAACGTCCTGACTTTC. Amino acid sequence: CASSEGQGTSGANVLTF. The chain couples TRBV10-2 to TRBJ2-6; 8 positions match TRBD1. Germline V gives CDR1 WSHSY, CDR2 SAAADI. V was pared by 2 bases and J by 0 bases, with 3 bases of the junction left unmatched. The CDR3 runs 17 residues.

V is TRBV6-1 and J is TRBJ1-1; the D gene is possibly TRBD1 (6 bases). The CDR3 spans 11 residues. Germline loops: CDR1 MNHNS, CDR2 SASEGT. V gave up 3 bases and J gave up 10 bases, with 9 bases separating them. The CDR3 protein is CASSEGGRAFF. The CDR3 DNA reads as TGTGCCAGCAGTGAGGGGGGGCGAGCTTTCTTT.

The V call is TRBV30, the J call TRBJ2-7, with 9 bases matching TRBD1. The CDR3 extends over 15 amino acids. The V gene end was trimmed by 5 bases and the J gene end by 3 bases; junction bases not matched to a gene: 11. Germline-derived CDR1 and CDR2 are GTSNPN and SVGIG (reference sequence). CDR3 protein: CAWLNRDRDNYEQYF. The CDR3, as DNA: TGTGCCTGGCTAAACCGGGACAGGGACAACTACGAGCAGTACTTC. The variable domain in full, completed from reference TRBV30 and TRBJ2-7, reads SQTIHQWPATLVQPVGSPLSLECTVEGTSNPNLYWYRQAAGRGLQLLFYSVGIGQISSEVPQNLSASRPQDRQFILSSKKLLLSDSGFYLCAWLNRDRDNYEQYFGPGTRLTVT.

This clone was seen a handful of times. The rearrangement joins TRBV6-5 to TRBJ2-7; 9 positions match TRBD2. The CDR3 is made up of 15 amino acids. The V segment lost 5 bases and the J segment 5 bases; nucleotides outside the gene matches: 10. The germline CDR1 and CDR2 sequences are MNHEY and SVGAGI. The CDR3 loop reads CASSLAGTGRDEQYF. The CDR3 DNA reads as TGTGCCAGCAGTCTAGCGGGGACGGGTAGGGACGAGCAGTACTTC.

The chain employs TRBV7-2 and TRBJ1-5, with 8 bases aligning to TRBD1. The CDR3 covers 15 residues. Germline loops: CDR1 SGHTA, CDR2 FQGNSA. The ends lost 5 bases at V and 6 bases at J; junction bases unmatched: 9. The CDR3 spells CASSKTQGEGQPQHF. The CDR3 DNA is TGTGCCAGCAGCAAGACACAGGGGGAAGGTCAGCCCCAGCATTTT.

About this clone itself: Germline is not matched at one junction end, which may reflect a read error. J is TRBJ2-7 and V is TRBV7-7; tentatively, D is TRBD1 (5 bases). This CDR3 is 12 amino acids long. The V gene's germline CDR1 is SSHAT and CDR2 FNYEAQ (reference sequence). This CDR3 reads CASSDPRGEQYF. Here the CDR3 DNA reads TGTGCTAGCAGCGACCCAAGGGGCGAGCAGTACTTC.